This entry features one T cell receptor (beta chain) sequence. Its antigen is not yet known. The record has no base qualities; no much larger clone is one base away. This entry is derived from a study of PD-1 blockade in classical Hodgkin lymphoma (TCRdb year 2020). Some background on the complete study: A peripheral blood immune signature of response to PD-1 blockade in classical Hodgkin lymphoma was defined using TCR beta sequencing and CyTOF.

The germline V gene sets CDR1 to SGHTA and CDR2 to FQGNSA. Inclusive of the bounding cysteine and phenylalanine, the CDR3 is 16 residues long. Of all the DNA, just the CDR3 is kept, 48 bases in frame from base 1. Trimming takes 5 bases off V and 0 bases off J; junction bases not matched to a gene: 7. The Qiagen DNeasy kit was used to extract genomic DNA both from unsorted PBMCs and from the negatively selected CD4+ and CD8+ fractions. Amplification of TCR beta CDR3 regions was done by immunoSEQ multiplex PCR with primers that anneal to V and J segments. A synthetic immune receptor repertoire was used to minimize amplification bias, and any remaining bias was removed computationally after sequencing. Concerning the study's data processing: Repertoire diversity was quantified as the Shannon entropy index using custom Python scripts. The unsorted, CD4+ and CD8+ repertoires were each analyzed separately, with the exception of combined analyses, where CD4+ and CD8+ sequences were merged in silico. This immuneACCESS table, as held by TCRdb, lists in-frame sequences with V and J called but not all clones. Of the missing ones, under half trace to an unresolved V gene in checked studies; the others have no known cause. D and trimming were read from the DNA, whereas the V and J calls and clone size are those reported in that table. This sample is represented by tens of thousands of clones; approximately 91% of them were singletons. 4.9% of the sample rests with the top ten.

The label giving this sample's time point can be read as: newly diagnosed, previously untreated cHL patient sample. As a comparison group for the relapsed/refractory trial patients, PBMCs from patients with newly diagnosed, previously untreated classical Hodgkin lymphoma were sequenced. After peripheral blood was drawn into 8 mL Vacutainer Cell Preparation Tubes, PBMCs were isolated by centrifugation and then cryopreserved. Broader findings and caveats from the paper: Only a single clinical trial cohort was studied, and what caused the repertoire differences, possibly disease activity or prior therapy, remained undefined. Baseline TCR diversity was reported as lower in newly diagnosed patients than in healthy donors, and lower still in relapsed/refractory patients.

The chain was built from TRBV7-2 and TRBJ1-3; 7 bases in between match TRBD1. Sequencing used peripheral blood mononuclear cells (PBMCs). The TCR sequence derives from a human donor with classical Hodgkin lymphoma. The DNA reads TGTGCCAGCAGCCGGGACAGATTCACCTCTGGAAACACCATATATTTT. Its protein product is CASSRDRFTSGNTIYF.